This T cell receptor (beta chain) was sequenced in a study of shared clonotypes between healthy human individuals. Study conclusions and caveats: Larger richness was generally estimated for naive than memory subsets. What limited the represented genetic and exposure-history diversity was the small number of donors.

Sequenced by immunoSEQ multiplex PCR; TCRdb stores in-frame clones only, minus some. The data hold about 230,000 clones, with approximately 70% observed a single time. CD4+ cells underwent separation, giving CD45RA+ naive and CD45RA-negative memory subsets. The CDR3 is made up of 12 amino acids. The ends were cut back, 4 bases at V and 6 bases at J, with 10 bases in the middle. The germline CDR1 and CDR2 sequences are SQVTM and ANQGSEA. In the case of this clone: Antigen unknown.

The TCR was taken from a man younger than 45 in good health. Material: memory CD4+ T cells sorted from blood. Subset defined: CD45RA-negative fraction. V gene TRBV29-1 combines with J gene TRBJ2-1; D gene ambiguous. This CDR3 reads CSVGQASNEQFF. The CDR3 region has the DNA TGCAGCGTTGGGCAGGCATCCAATGAGCAGTTCTTC.